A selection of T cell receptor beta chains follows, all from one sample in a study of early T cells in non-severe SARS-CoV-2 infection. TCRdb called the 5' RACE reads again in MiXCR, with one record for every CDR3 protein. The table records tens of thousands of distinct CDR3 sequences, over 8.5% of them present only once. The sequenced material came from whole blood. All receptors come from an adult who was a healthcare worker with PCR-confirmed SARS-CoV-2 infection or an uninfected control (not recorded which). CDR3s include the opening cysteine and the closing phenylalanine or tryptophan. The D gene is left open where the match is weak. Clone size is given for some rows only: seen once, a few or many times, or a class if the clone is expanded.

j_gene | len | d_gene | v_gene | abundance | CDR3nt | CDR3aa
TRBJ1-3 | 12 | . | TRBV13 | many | TGTGCCAGCAGCGCTAATGAATACACCATATATTTT | CASSANEYTIYF
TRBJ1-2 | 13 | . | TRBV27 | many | TGTGCCAGCAGTTCACAGGGTACATATGGCTACACCTTC | CASSSQGTYGYTF
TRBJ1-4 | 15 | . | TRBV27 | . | TGTGCCAGCAGTTTATCGGGTCCATATGATGTAAAACTGTTTTTT | CASSLSGPYDVKLFF
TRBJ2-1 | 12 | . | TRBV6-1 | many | TGTGCCAGCAGGGTCCCCCGGGGTGAGCAGTTCTTC | CASRVPRGEQFF
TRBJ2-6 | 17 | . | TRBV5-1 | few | TGCGCCAGCTCCCCCGGGATCCCGAGAACTAAGGCCAACGTCCTGACTTTC | CASSPGIPRTKANVLTF
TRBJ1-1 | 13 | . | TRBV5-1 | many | TGTGCCAGCAGCTTGGGCAGGAACACTGAAGCTTTCTTT | CASSLGRNTEAFF
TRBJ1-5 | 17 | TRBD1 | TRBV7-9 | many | TGTGCCAGCAGCTTAGTCGGACAGGGAGGAAACAATCAGCCCCAGCATTTT | CASSLVGQGGNNQPQHF
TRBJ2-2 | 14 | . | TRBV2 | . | TGTGCCAGCAGGGGGTGGGCGAACACCGGGGAGCTGTTTTTT | CASRGWANTGELFF
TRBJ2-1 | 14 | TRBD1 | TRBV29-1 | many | TGCAGCGTTGGGGACAGGGGGCTTGGGGATGAGCAGTTCTTC | CSVGDRGLGDEQFF
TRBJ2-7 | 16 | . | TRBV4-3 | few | TGCGCCAGCAGCCAAGATAGGGGGATCCCGAACTACGAGCAGTACTTC | CASSQDRGIPNYEQYF
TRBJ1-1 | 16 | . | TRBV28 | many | TGTGCCAGCAGTCCCCCCTGGGCAGGGCGGGACACTGAAGCTTTCTTT | CASSPPWAGRDTEAFF
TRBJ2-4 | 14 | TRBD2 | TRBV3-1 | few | TGTGCCAGCAGCCAAGATTGGGAGGGTCGCATTCAGTACTTC | CASSQDWEGRIQYF
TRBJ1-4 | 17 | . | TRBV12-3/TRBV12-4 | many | TGTGCCAGCAGTTTAGGATCCGGGTTCGGTGGAAATGAAAAACTGTTTTTT | CASSLGSGFGGNEKLFF
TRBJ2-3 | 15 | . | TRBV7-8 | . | TGTGCCAGCAGCTTTTTCAGGCTGGGACGGGATACGCAGTATTTT | CASSFFRLGRDTQYF
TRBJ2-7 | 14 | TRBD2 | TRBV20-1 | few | TGCAGTGCTAGCCCGCTAGCGGCGTCTTACGAGCAGTACTTC | CSASPLAASYEQYF
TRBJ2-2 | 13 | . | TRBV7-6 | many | TGTGCCAGCAGCCGAGCAGGGGCCGGGGAGCTGTTTTTT | CASSRAGAGELFF
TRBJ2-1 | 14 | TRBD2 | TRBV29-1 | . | TGCAGCGTTGAGGCCAGCGGGGGGGTTAGCGTGCAGTTCTTC | CSVEASGGVSVQFF
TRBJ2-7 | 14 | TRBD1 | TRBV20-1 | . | TGCAGTGCTAGTAGGTGGGACAGGGCCGGGGAGCAGTACTTC | CSASRWDRAGEQYF
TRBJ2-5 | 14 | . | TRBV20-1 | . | TGCAGTGCAAATGGACAGATGGTCCAAGAGACCCAGTACTTC | CSANGQMVQETQYF
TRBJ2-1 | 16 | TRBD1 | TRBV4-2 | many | TGTGCCAGCAGCCAACAAGACAGGGCAGCCTACAATGAGCAGTTCTTC | CASSQQDRAAYNEQFF
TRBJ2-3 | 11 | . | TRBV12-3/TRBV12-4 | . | TGTGCCAGCAGAACGACAGATACGCAGTATTTT | CASRTTDTQYF
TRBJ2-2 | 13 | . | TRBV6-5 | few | TGTGCCAGCAGTTACCTGAACACCGGGGAGCTGTTTTTT | CASSYLNTGELFF
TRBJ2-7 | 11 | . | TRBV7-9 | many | TGTGCCAGCAGCTCCTACTACGAGCAGTACTTC | CASSSYYEQYF
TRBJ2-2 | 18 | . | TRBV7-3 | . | TGTGCCAGCAGCTCCACGGCAAACATATTCCCGAACACCGGGGAGCTGTTTTTT | CASSSTANIFPNTGELFF
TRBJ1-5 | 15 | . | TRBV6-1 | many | TGTGCCAGCAGTGAGGGGGCGCGTGGGAATCAGCCCCAGCATTTT | CASSEGARGNQPQHF
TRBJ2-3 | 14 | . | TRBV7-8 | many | TGTGCCAGTGGGGGCCAGGGCCATTCAGATACGCAGTATTTT | CASGGQGHSDTQYF
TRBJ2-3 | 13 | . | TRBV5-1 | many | TGCGCCAGCAGCTTGGCCCCCCGAGATACGCAGTATTTT | CASSLAPRDTQYF
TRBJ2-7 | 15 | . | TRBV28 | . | TGTGCCACCACCATGGGGGGACAGCCTTCCTACGAGCAGTACTTC | CATTMGGQPSYEQYF
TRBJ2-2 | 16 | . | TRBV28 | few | TGTGCCAGCAGTTCCTCGGGGGCAGAGAACACCGGGGAGCTGTTTTTT | CASSSSGAENTGELFF
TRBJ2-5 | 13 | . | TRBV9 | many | TGTGCCAGCAGCTCATCCGATCTGGAGACCCAGTACTTC | CASSSSDLETQYF
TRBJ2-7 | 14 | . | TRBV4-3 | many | TGCGCCAGCAGCCTATCGTGGGGAGCCTACGAGCAGTACTTC | CASSLSWGAYEQYF
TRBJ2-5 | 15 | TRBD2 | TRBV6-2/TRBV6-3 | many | TGTGCCAGCAGCCCCGGGAAGCGGGGGCAAGAGACCCAGTACTTC | CASSPGKRGQETQYF
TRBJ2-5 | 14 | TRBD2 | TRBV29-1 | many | TGCAGCGTAGGGACTAGCGGGACCCAAGAGACCCAGTACTTC | CSVGTSGTQETQYF
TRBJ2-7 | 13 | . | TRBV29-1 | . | TGCAGCGTTGAAGACGGGCAGGTAAACGAGCAGTACTTC | CSVEDGQVNEQYF
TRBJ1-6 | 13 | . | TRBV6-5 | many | TGTGCCAGCAGTTACGAGTACAATTCACCCCTCCACTTT | CASSYEYNSPLHF
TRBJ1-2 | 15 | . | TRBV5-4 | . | TGTGCCAGCAGCCCGGAGGGGGTATTGAACTATGGCTACACCTTC | CASSPEGVLNYGYTF
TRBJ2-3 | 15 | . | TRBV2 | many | TGTGCCAGCGGGGAGACAATCCCCAGCACAGATACGCAGTATTTT | CASGETIPSTDTQYF
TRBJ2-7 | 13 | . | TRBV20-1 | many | TGCAGTGCTAGCGGGCAGAGCTCCTACGAGCAGTACTTC | CSASGQSSYEQYF
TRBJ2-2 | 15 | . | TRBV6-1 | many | TGTGCCAGCAGTGAAGTGGCGGGCTATCCCGGGGAGCTGTTTTTT | CASSEVAGYPGELFF
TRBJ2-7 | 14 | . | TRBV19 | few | TGTGCCAGTAGTACGAGAGGATCCACCTACGAGCAGTACTTC | CASSTRGSTYEQYF
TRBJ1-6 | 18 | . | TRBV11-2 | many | TGTGCCAGCAGCTTATTCATCCAGTGGAGCTCCTATAATTCACCCCTCCACTTT | CASSLFIQWSSYNSPLHF
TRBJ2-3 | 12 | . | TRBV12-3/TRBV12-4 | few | TGTGCCAGCAGTTTTAATGAGGGTACGCAGTATTTT | CASSFNEGTQYF